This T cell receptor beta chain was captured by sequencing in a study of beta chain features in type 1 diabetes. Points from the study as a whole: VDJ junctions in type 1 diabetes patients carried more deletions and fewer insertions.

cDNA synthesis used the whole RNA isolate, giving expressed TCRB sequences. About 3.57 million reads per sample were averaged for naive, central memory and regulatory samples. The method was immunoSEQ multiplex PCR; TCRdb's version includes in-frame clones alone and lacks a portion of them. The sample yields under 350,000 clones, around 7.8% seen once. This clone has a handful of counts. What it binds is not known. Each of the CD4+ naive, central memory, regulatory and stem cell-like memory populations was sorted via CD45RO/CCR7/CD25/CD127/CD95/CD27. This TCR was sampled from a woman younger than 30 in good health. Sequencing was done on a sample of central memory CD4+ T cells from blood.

The CDR3 here is CASRSSLGGADTQYF. CDR3 nucleotide sequence: TGTGCCAGCAGATCATCATTAGGAGGGGCAGATACGCAGTATTTT. This chain uses TRBV5-4 with TRBJ2-3; the D gene is possibly TRBD2 (6 bases). Germline assignment: CDR1 SGHNT and CDR2 YYREEE (reference sequence). Trimming pared 5 bases from V and 4 bases from J, leaving 17 bases between. The CDR3 runs to 15 residues.